This TCR beta chain was identified during a study of OX40 agonist ivuxolimab in advanced cancers. Study at large: One patient with hepatocellular carcinoma and two with cutaneous melanoma, three in all, had partial responses. Study-wide findings and caveats: On average, CD8+ T cells showed a greater number of expanded clones than CD4+.

Prior autoimmune disease or systemic immunosuppression barred patients. Generated by immunoSEQ multiplex PCR, the TCRdb table keeps only in-frame clones and is missing some. This repertoire shows 40,000 or so clones, more than 70% found once; its top ten account for 5% to 6.5%. A remark on this clone: Its matching antigen is unknown.

The CDR3 length is 14 residues. The V end lost 6 bases, the J end lost 1 base, and 12 bases lay between the germline ends. Germline V gives CDR1 SNHLY, CDR2 FYNNEI. This chain uses TRBV2 with TRBJ1-1; D is uncertain. The receptor was isolated from an adult with an advanced solid tumor such as melanoma, head and neck, liver or kidney cancer. Sequenced material: CD4+ or CD8+ T cells sorted from blood, taken in a trial of the OX40 agonist ivuxolimab. The CDR3: CASRKSGPNTEAFF. The DNA for the CDR3 is TGTGCCAGCAGAAAGAGTGGCCCGAACACTGAAGCTTTCTTT.